The clone carrying this T cell receptor beta chain ranks as medium-sized. Antigen: not known. TCRdb redid the calling of the reads with MiXCR, one entry per CDR3 protein. The table shows 2,500 to 3,500 distinct CDR3 sequences, with about a sixth occurring only once. The CDR3 is 17 residues long. Trimming shortened V by 5 bases and J by 0 bases, and 17 bases separated the two germline ends. CDR1 is SGHAT and CDR2 is FQDESV in the germline V gene (reference sequence). This specimen comes from a study of liver allograft versus peripheral blood T cells. Study-level information: Repertoires of T cell receptors in transplanted livers were compared with recipients' peripheral blood repertoires.

Regarding the study as a whole: The authors reported that T cell receptor repertoires inside liver allografts differed from those in peripheral blood.

This chain joins TRBV11-1 and TRBJ2-1; no reliable D call. The TCR sequence derives from a human patient who had a liver transplant. The graft donor may have given rise to some T cells. The CDR3 protein is CASSARLGSSSYNEQFF. CDR3 DNA sequence: TGTGCCAGCAGCGCCCGGTTAGGGTCTAGCTCCTACAATGAGCAGTTCTTC.